The source of this T cell receptor beta chain is a study of T cell repertoires in cytomegalovirus infection. Notes on this clonotype: The junction does not match germline at one end; this may be a read error.

TCRdb fed the reads into MiXCR, producing one record per CDR3 protein. The sample yields roughly 300,000 distinct CDR3 sequences, about 25% seen once. The CDR3 totals 13 residues. The germline gives CDR1 DFQATT, CDR2 SNEGSKA (reference sequence). Material: PBMCs. The TCR comes from a human donor in good health (CMV status not recorded). Some clones in this sample may be carry-over from other donors' samples. This chain links TRBV20-1 with TRBJ2-1; no definite D call. The CDR3 nucleotides are TGCAGTGCTACCGAAGGATCGAACAATGAGCAGCTCTTC. This encodes CSATEGSNNEQLF.